Listed below are T cell receptor beta chains from one sample, sequenced in a study of OX40 agonist ivuxolimab in advanced cancers. Produced via immunoSEQ multiplex PCR; TCRdb's table is partial and in-frame only. The profile covers approximately 70,000 clones, with 88% appearing a single time and around 0.97% taken by the ten largest. Sequences were derived from CD4+ or CD8+ T cells sorted from blood, sampled in a trial of the OX40 agonist ivuxolimab. The receptor set was obtained from an adult with an advanced solid tumor such as melanoma, head and neck, liver or kidney cancer. CDR3s include the opening cysteine and the closing phenylalanine or tryptophan. A D gene is named only where the DNA matches it firmly. Where a row states a size, it is once, few, many or the class of an expanded clone; other rows omit it.

J gene: TRBJ1-2
V gene: TRBV7-8
clone size: few
D gene: .
CDR3 protein: CASSLGPIYGYTF
CDR3 DNA: TGTGCCAGCAGCTTAGGGCCCATCTATGGCTACACCTTC

J gene: TRBJ2-7
V gene: TRBV29-1
clone size: once
D gene: TRBD1
CDR3 protein: CSVVAQGAILPPEQYF
CDR3 DNA: TGCAGCGTTGTCGCGCAGGGGGCGATCCTACCCCCCGAGCAGTACTTC

J gene: TRBJ2-5
V gene: TRBV27
clone size: .
D gene: .
CDR3 protein: CASSRRDPETQYF
CDR3 DNA: TGTGCCAGCAGTCGCCGGGACCCAGAGACCCAGTACTTC

J gene: TRBJ1-2
V gene: TRBV5-1
clone size: few
D gene: .
CDR3 protein: CASSSGLTDGYTF
CDR3 DNA: TGCGCCAGCAGCTCAGGACTCACGGATGGCTACACCTTC

J gene: TRBJ2-3
V gene: TRBV4-2
clone size: .
D gene: .
CDR3 protein: CASSQEGVGTDTQYF
CDR3 DNA: TGTGCCAGCAGCCAAGAAGGGGTGGGCACAGATACGCAGTATTTT

J gene: TRBJ1-6
V gene: TRBV27
clone size: .
D gene: .
CDR3 protein: CASSLVPGPPLHF
CDR3 DNA: TGTGCCAGCAGTTTAGTCCCTGGCCCACCCCTCCACTTT

J gene: TRBJ1-4
V gene: TRBV5-1
clone size: .
D gene: TRBD1
CDR3 protein: CASSFGTGELFF
CDR3 DNA: TGCGCCAGCAGCTTTGGGACAGGGGAACTGTTTTTT

J gene: TRBJ1-4
V gene: TRBV7-7
clone size: once
D gene: TRBD1
CDR3 protein: CASSPDRASEKLFF
CDR3 DNA: TGTGCCAGCAGTCCCGACAGGGCCAGCGAAAAACTGTTTTTT

J gene: TRBJ2-1
V gene: TRBV18
clone size: .
D gene: TRBD1
CDR3 protein: CASSDDGTGVRLHEQFF
CDR3 DNA: TGTGCCAGCTCAGACGACGGGACAGGGGTTCGCCTCCATGAGCAGTTCTTC

J gene: TRBJ2-1
V gene: TRBV11-2
clone size: .
D gene: .
CDR3 protein: CASSSPDRHEQFF
CDR3 DNA: TGTGCCAGCAGCTCTCCGGACAGACATGAGCAGTTCTTC

J gene: TRBJ2-2
V gene: TRBV7-9
clone size: once
D gene: .
CDR3 protein: CASSLAMGITGELFF
CDR3 DNA: TGTGCCAGCAGCTTAGCGATGGGGATCACCGGGGAGCTGTTTTTT

J gene: TRBJ1-2
V gene: TRBV11-2
clone size: .
D gene: .
CDR3 protein: CASSLDRVEHGYTF
CDR3 DNA: TGTGCCAGCAGCTTAGATAGGGTGGAGCATGGCTACACCTTC

J gene: TRBJ2-1
V gene: TRBV4-1
clone size: .
D gene: TRBD1
CDR3 protein: CASSHSDRAYEQFF
CDR3 DNA: TGCGCCAGCAGCCACAGTGACAGGGCTTATGAGCAGTTCTTC

J gene: TRBJ2-3
V gene: TRBV6-1
clone size: few
D gene: TRBD2
CDR3 protein: CASIGGASDTQYF
CDR3 DNA: TGTGCCAGCATCGGGGGGGCCTCAGATACGCAGTATTTT

J gene: TRBJ2-5
V gene: TRBV5-6
clone size: .
D gene: TRBD2
CDR3 protein: CASSSLGGSWETQYF
CDR3 DNA: TGTGCCAGCAGCTCCCTGGGGGGGTCCTGGGAGACCCAGTACTTC

J gene: TRBJ2-3
V gene: TRBV11-1
clone size: .
D gene: TRBD1
CDR3 protein: CASSFLYRTGGASDTQYF
CDR3 DNA: TGTGCCAGCAGCTTCCTTTACAGGACAGGGGGCGCTTCAGATACGCAGTATTTT

J gene: TRBJ2-1
V gene: TRBV6-1
clone size: .
D gene: TRBD2
CDR3 protein: CASSEGTSGRAHLNEQFF
CDR3 DNA: TGTGCCAGCAGTGAAGGGACTAGCGGGAGGGCCCATCTTAATGAGCAGTTCTTC

J gene: TRBJ2-6
V gene: TRBV9
clone size: .
D gene: .
CDR3 protein: CASSAYSLSGANVLTF
CDR3 DNA: TGTGCCAGCAGCGCTTATAGCCTCTCTGGGGCCAACGTCCTGACTTTC

J gene: TRBJ1-4
V gene: TRBV2
clone size: .
D gene: TRBD1
CDR3 protein: CASSGTGGEKLFF
CDR3 DNA: TGTGCCAGCAGTGGGACAGGGGGTGAAAAACTGTTTTTT

J gene: TRBJ2-3
V gene: TRBV4-2
clone size: .
D gene: TRBD2
CDR3 protein: CASSPERGPSTDTQYF
CDR3 DNA: TGTGCCAGCAGCCCCGAGCGGGGCCCTAGCACAGATACGCAGTATTTT

J gene: TRBJ2-2
V gene: TRBV11-2
clone size: .
D gene: TRBD2
CDR3 protein: CASSSLLATGELFF
CDR3 DNA: TGTGCCAGCAGCTCCCTACTAGCGACCGGGGAGCTGTTTTTT

J gene: TRBJ2-3
V gene: TRBV7-2
clone size: .
D gene: TRBD2
CDR3 protein: CASSSGLAADTQYF
CDR3 DNA: TGTGCCAGCAGCTCCGGACTAGCGGCAGATACGCAGTATTTT

J gene: TRBJ2-3
V gene: TRBV7-2
clone size: .
D gene: .
CDR3 protein: CASSFGAPDTQYF
CDR3 DNA: TGTGCCAGCAGCTTCGGTGCACCGGATACGCAGTATTTT

J gene: TRBJ2-1
V gene: TRBV7-9
clone size: .
D gene: TRBD2
CDR3 protein: CASSWTSGSSYNEQFF
CDR3 DNA: TGTGCCAGCAGCTGGACTAGCGGGAGCTCCTACAATGAGCAGTTCTTC

J gene: TRBJ1-2
V gene: TRBV16
clone size: .
D gene: .
CDR3 protein: CASSQFTGGYYGYTF
CDR3 DNA: TGTGCCAGCAGCCAGTTTACCGGGGGATACTATGGCTACACCTTC